This T cell receptor (beta chain) was captured by sequencing in a study of T-cell reconstitution after alpha-beta-depleted transplantation in children. Unique molecular identifiers were incorporated when the TCRbeta library was constructed. One entry per CDR3 protein results from TCRdb running MiXCR on the PCR reads. The sample lists about 210,000 distinct CDR3 sequences, around a sixth occurring once. This clonotype was observed a few times. Trimming stripped 1 base from V and 3 bases from J, with 16 bases between. Germline CDR1 SGHDN, CDR2 FVKESK. The CDR3 is made up of 17 amino acids. The receptor was isolated from a male patient aged 2-9 years who had a stem cell transplant for acute lymphoblastic leukemia, so the T cells may come from the graft donor. The material sequenced was PBMCs, mostly from graft donor cells, taken 360 days after TCRalphabeta/CD19-depleted stem cell transplant. The chain uses TRBV14 and TRBJ2-1, with D tentatively TRBD2 (7 bases). CDR3 nucleotide sequence: TGTGCCAGCAGCCAAGCCACCGGGGGGCACGTCTACAATGAGCAGTTCTTC. It is translated as CASSQATGGHVYNEQFF.